This T cell receptor (beta chain) was documented in a study of blood T cell repertoires in COVID-19 (dated by TCRdb to about 2020). Broadly, across the study: Samples covering the acute and convalescent phases of COVID-19 were provided by collaborators in the United States, Italy and Spain. The samples were drawn from the first 160 participants of the ongoing ImmuneRACE study and from 950 to 1,500 subjects provided by 6 global collaborators. Where HLA class I and class II types were available, the types were taken from metadata supplied by the sample provider, not from assay-based typing. A freely available public database, intended as a resource for researchers studying the immune response to SARS-CoV-2, is where the repertoires were released. Subjects who had been exposed to COVID-19, were actively infected with it, or had recovered from it provided the deeply sampled blood TCRbeta repertoires that made up the dataset. A de-identified subject ID, COVID-19 status, age in years and sex were almost always included in the sample metadata. The material from the prospective study consisted of cDNA or gDNA derived from T cells, B-cell-depleted T cells, or PBMCs. The paper as a whole reports these results and caveats: The amount of clinical and demographic metadata varied by source and participant and was provided uncurated.

The immunoSEQ Assay, a bias-controlled multiplex PCR, was used to amplify TCRbeta CDR3 regions from genomic DNA. On the study's bioinformatics: The number of nucleated cells in each sample was estimated by amplification of reference gene primers within the assay. To quantify the absolute abundance of each unique TCRbeta CDR3 rearrangement, sequence reads were collapsed and filtered. For each sample, productive Simpson clonality was calculated as the square root of Simpson's diversity index across productive rearrangements. The clones in this table, taken by TCRdb from immuneACCESS, are in-frame only. Not every clone is retained; where verified, under half of the shortfall comes from an unresolved V gene, and the cause of the rest is unknown. V, J and clone size were drawn from that table, and D and trimming were deduced from the DNA. Present in this sample are approximately 11,000 clones, approximately 85% of which were seen just once. Roughly 31% of the sample is held by the ten biggest clonotypes.

The CDR3 measures 14 amino acids from cysteine to phenylalanine. Left in the record is the CDR3 DNA by itself, 42 bases read in frame from the first base. Trimmed from V: 2 bases; trimmed from J: 8 bases; junction bases lacking a gene match: 6. The germline V gene yields SGHRS for CDR1 and YFSETQ for CDR2. In regard to this clone: This clone's antigen is unknown. Base-call qualities are not available, and no considerably larger clone is one nucleotide away.

Collaborating institutions collected whole blood in K2EDTA tubes following their own protocols. Collaborator samples were shipped for TCRbeta analysis as frozen whole blood, isolated PBMCs, or DNA extracted from either sample type. The chain joins TRBV5-1 to TRBJ2-1; 8 nucleotides in the junction match TRBD2. This receptor was obtained from a man between 50 and 59 years old with active COVID-19. Sequencing used peripheral blood. At the DNA level, the sequence is TGCGCCAGCAGCTTTGGACTAGCTTTGGATGAGCAGTTCTTC. The translation is CASSFGLALDEQFF.